Sequencing of this T cell receptor (beta chain) was carried out in a study of cytomegalovirus exposure and HLA in healthy donors. Study-level information: Early released data comprised around 80 million unique TCRs from HLA-typed donors. Study-wide results and limits: Later findings reportedly placed an Asian-associated ancestry cluster below the roughly 660-donor mean for N-insertions. The majority of TCR sequences were rare, yet some public TCRs appeared in many donors.

About this clone itself: Its antigen remains unknown.

Researchers ran the PCR with 60 Vbeta and 13 Jbeta primers. Produced via immunoSEQ multiplex PCR; TCRdb's table is partial and in-frame only. The sample lists tens of thousands of clones, 78% seen once, with roughly 8.9% in the top ten. V gave up 8 bases and J gave up 2 bases; unmatched junction bases: 13. Germline lookup yields CDR1 SGDLS and CDR2 YYNGEE. This CDR3 spans 16 amino acids. The sequencing input was PBMCs. The source is a woman between 40 and 55 years old in good health and CMV-seropositive. The V and J genes are TRBV9 and TRBJ2-3, with 8 bases identical to TRBD2. The DNA of the CDR3 is TGTGCCAGTAGACACCCCGGTAGCGGGGACACAGATACGCAGTATTTT. Amino acid sequence: CASRHPGSGDTDTQYF. The variable domain in full, with the rest retrieved from reference TRBV9 and TRBJ2-3, is DSGVTQTPKHLITATGQRVTLRCSPRSGDLSVYWYQQSLDQGLQFLIQYYNGEERAKGNILERFSAQQFPDLHSELNLSSLELGDSALYFCASRHPGSGDTDTQYFGPGTRLTVL.